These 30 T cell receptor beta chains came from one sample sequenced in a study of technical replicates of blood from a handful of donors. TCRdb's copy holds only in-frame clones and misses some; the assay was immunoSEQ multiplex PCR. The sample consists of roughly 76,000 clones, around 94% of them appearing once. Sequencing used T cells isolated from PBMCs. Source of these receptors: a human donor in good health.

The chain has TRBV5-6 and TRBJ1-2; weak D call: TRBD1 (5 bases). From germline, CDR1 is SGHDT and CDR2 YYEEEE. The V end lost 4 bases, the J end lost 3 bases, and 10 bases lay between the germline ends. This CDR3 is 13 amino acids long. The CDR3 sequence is CASSLQVDYGYTF. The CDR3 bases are TGTGCCAGCAGCCTACAGGTCGACTATGGCTACACCTTC.

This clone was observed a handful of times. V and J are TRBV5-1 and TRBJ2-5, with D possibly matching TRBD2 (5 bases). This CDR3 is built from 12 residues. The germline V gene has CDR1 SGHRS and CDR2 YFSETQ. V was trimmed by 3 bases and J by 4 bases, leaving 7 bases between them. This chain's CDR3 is CASSSGVETQYF. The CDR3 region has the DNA TGCGCCAGCAGCTCCGGGGTAGAGACCCAGTACTTC.

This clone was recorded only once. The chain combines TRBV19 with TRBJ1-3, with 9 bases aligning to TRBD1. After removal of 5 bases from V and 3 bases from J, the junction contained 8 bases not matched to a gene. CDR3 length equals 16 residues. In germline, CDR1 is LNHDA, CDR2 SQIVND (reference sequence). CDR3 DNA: TGTGCCAGTAGTCCAGCGACAGGGGGTAGTGGAAACACCATATATTTT. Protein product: CASSPATGGSGNTIYF.

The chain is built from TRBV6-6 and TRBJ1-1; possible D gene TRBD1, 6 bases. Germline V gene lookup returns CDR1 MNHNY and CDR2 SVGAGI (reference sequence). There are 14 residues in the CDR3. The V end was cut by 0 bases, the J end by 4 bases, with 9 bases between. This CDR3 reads CASSYSGAGTEAFF. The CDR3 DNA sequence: TGTGCCAGCAGTTACTCGGGGGCTGGCACTGAAGCTTTCTTT.

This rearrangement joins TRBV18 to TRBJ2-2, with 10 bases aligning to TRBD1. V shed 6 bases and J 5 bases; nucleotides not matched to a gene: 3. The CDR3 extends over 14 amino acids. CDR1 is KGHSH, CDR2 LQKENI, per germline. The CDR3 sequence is CASSLGQGTGELFF. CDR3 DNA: TGTGCCAGCTCGCTGGGACAGGGGACCGGGGAGCTGTTTTTT.

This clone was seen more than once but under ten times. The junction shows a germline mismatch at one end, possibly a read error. The CDR3 region has the DNA TGTGCCAGCAGCGGAGGACAGGGAAAACGATTT. Translating gives CASSGGQGKRF. The chain is built from TRBV9 and TRBJ1-3; 8 nucleotides agree with TRBD1. Germline CDR1 is SGDLS and CDR2 is YYNGEE. This CDR3 comprises 11 residues.

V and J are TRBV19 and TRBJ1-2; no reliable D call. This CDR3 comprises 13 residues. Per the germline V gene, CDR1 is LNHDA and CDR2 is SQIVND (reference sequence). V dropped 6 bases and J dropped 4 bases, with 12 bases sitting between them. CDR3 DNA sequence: TGTGCCAGTAGCATCCAGCGGTCCTATGGCTACACCTTC. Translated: CASSIQRSYGYTF.

The DNA of the CDR3 is TGTGCCAGTAGACACCGGGACTGGCCCTACGAGCAGTACTTC. This gives the protein CASRHRDWPYEQYF. This chain links TRBV19 with TRBJ2-7; possible D gene TRBD2, 6 bases. CDR1 and CDR2 from the germline V gene are LNHDA and SQIVND (reference sequence). Trimming left V 6 bases short and J 2 bases short, with 14 bases between. The CDR3 covers 14 residues.

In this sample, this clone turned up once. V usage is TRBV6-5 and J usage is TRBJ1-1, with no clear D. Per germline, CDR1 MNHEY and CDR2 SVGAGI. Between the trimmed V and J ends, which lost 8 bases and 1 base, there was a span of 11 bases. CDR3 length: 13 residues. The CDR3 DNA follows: TGTGCCAGCTCACGGGAAGGGAACACTGAAGCTTTCTTT. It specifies CASSREGNTEAFF.

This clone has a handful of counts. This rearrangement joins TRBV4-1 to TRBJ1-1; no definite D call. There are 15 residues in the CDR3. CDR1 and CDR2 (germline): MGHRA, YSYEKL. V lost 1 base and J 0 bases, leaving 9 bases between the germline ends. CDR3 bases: TGCGCCAGCAGCCAAGTTACAAGAATGAACACTGAAGCTTTCTTT. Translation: CASSQVTRMNTEAFF.

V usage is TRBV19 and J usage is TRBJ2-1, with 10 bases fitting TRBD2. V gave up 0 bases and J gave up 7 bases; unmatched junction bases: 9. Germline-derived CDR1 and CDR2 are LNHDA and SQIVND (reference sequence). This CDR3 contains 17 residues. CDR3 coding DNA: TGTGCCAGTAGTATAGAAGGGAGAGCGGGAGGGATGAATGAGCAGTTCTTC. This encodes CASSIEGRAGGMNEQFF. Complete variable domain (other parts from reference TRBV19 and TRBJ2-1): DGGITQSPKYLFRKEGQNVTLSCEQNLNHDAMYWYRQDPGQGLRLIYYSQIVNDFQKGDIAEGYSVSREKKESFPLTVTSAQKNPTAFYLCASSIEGRAGGMNEQFFGPGTRLTVL.

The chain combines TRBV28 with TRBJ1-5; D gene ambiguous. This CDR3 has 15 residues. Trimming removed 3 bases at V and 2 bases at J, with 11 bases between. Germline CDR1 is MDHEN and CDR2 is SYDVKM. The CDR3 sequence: CASSLTGSGNQPQHF. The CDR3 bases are TGTGCCAGCAGTTTGACGGGGAGTGGCAATCAGCCCCAGCATTTT.

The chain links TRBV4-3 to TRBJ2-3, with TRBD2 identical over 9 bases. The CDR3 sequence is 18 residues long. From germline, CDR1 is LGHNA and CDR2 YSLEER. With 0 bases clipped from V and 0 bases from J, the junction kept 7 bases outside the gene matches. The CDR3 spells CASSQEPRLAASTDTQYF. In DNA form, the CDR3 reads TGCGCCAGCAGCCAAGAGCCGAGACTAGCGGCTAGCACAGATACGCAGTATTTT.

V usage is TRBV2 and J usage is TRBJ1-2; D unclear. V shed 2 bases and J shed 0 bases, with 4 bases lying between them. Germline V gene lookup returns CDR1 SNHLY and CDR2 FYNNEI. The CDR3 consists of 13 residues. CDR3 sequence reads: CASSEHTNYGYTF. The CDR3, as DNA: TGTGCCAGCAGTGAACACACTAACTATGGCTACACCTTC.

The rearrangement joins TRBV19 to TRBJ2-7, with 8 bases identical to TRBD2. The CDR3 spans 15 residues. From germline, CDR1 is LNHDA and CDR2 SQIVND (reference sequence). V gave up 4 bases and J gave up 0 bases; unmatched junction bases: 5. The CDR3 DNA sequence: TGTGCCAGTAGTAGTGAGCGGGAGATCTCCTACGAGCAGTACTTC. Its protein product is CASSSEREISYEQYF. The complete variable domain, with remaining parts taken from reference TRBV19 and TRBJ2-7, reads DGGITQSPKYLFRKEGQNVTLSCEQNLNHDAMYWYRQDPGQGLRLIYYSQIVNDFQKGDIAEGYSVSREKKESFPLTVTSAQKNPTAFYLCASSSEREISYEQYFGPGTRLTVT.

The CDR3 region is CASSLSAGASTDTQYF. DNA for the CDR3: TGTGCCAGCAGTTTATCGGCGGGAGCTAGCACAGATACGCAGTATTTT. This chain links TRBV27 with TRBJ2-3; 7 bases align to TRBD2. Germline CDR1 is MNHEY and CDR2 is SMNVEV (reference sequence). Unmatched junction bases numbered 3, after V lost 0 bases and J lost 0 bases. There are 16 residues in the CDR3.

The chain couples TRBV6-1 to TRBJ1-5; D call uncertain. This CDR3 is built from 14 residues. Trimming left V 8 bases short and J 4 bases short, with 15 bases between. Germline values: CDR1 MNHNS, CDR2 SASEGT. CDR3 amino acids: CASGAPQVNQPQHF. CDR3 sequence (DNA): TGTGCCAGCGGCGCCCCCCAGGTGAATCAGCCCCAGCATTTT.

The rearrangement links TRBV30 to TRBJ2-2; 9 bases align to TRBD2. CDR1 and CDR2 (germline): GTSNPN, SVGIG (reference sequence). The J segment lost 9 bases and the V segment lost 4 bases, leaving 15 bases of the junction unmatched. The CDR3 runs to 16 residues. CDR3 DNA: TGTGCCTGGACTCACGGGGATGGGCTAGCGGGAAGGGAGCTGTTTTTT. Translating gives CAWTHGDGLAGRELFF.

In DNA, the CDR3 is TGTGCCATTTCCTCAGGGACTTCCTATGGCTACACCTTC. Amino acid sequence: CAISSGTSYGYTF. V is TRBV10-3 and J is TRBJ1-2, with a possible D match to TRBD1 (5 bases). Germline V CDR1 and CDR2: ENHRY, SYGVKD. Trimming stripped 9 bases from V and 4 bases from J, with 15 bases between. The CDR3 has 13 residues.

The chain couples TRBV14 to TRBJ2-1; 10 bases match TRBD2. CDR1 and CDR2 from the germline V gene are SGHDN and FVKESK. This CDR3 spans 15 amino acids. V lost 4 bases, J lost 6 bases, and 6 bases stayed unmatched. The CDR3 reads CASSPRLAGLNEQFF. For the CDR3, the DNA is TGTGCCAGCAGCCCCCGACTAGCGGGCCTCAATGAGCAGTTCTTC.

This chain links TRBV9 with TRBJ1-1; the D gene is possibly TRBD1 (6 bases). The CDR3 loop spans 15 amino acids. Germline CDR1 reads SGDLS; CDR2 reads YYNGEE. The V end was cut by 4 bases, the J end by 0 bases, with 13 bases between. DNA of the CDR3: TGTGCCAGCAGCCTGGGACACCGCATGAACACTGAAGCTTTCTTT. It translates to CASSLGHRMNTEAFF.

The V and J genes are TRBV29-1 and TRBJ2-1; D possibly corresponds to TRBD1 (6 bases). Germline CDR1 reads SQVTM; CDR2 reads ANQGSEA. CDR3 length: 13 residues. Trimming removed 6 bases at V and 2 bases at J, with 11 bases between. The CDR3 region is CSVRGGAYNEQFF. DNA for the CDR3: TGCAGCGTAAGAGGGGGAGCCTACAATGAGCAGTTCTTC.

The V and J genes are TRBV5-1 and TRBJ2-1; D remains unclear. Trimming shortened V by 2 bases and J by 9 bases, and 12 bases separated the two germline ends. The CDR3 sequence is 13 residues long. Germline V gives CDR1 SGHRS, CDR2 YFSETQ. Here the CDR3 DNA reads TGCGCCAGCAGCTTAAGAGGAAATAGTGAGCAGTTCTTC. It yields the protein CASSLRGNSEQFF.

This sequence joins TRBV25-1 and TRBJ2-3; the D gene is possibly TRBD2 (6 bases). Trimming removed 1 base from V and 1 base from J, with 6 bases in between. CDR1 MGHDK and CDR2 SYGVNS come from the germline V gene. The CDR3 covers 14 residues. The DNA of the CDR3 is TGTGCCAGCAGTGAATCTAGCGGCACAGATACGCAGTATTTT. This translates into CASSESSGTDTQYF.

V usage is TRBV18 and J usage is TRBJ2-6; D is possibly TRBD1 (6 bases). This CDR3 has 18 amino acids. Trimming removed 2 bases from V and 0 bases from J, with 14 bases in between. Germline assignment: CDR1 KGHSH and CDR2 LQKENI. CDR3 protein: CASSPVLRGNSGANVLTF. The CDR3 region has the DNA TGTGCCAGCTCACCAGTGCTCAGGGGCAACTCTGGGGCCAACGTCCTGACTTTC. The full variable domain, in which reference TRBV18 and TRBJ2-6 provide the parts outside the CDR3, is NAGVMQNPRHLVRRRGQEARLRCSPMKGHSHVYWYRQLPEEGLKFMVYLQKENIIDESGMPKERFSAEFPKEGPSILRIQQVVRGDSAAYFCASSPVLRGNSGANVLTFGAGSRLTVL.

DNA of the CDR3: TGTGCCTGGAGACTAGCGGGAATTACGCAGTATTTT. It specifies CAWRLAGITQYF. V usage is TRBV30 and J usage is TRBJ2-3, with 10 bases fitting TRBD2. The CDR3 extends over 12 amino acids. CDR1 and CDR2 (germline): GTSNPN, SVGIG (reference sequence). The ends lost 3 bases at V and 8 bases at J; junction bases unmatched: 2.

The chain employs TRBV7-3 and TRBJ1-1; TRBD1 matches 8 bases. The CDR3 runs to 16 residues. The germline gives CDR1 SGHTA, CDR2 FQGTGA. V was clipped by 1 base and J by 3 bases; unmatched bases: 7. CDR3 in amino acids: CASSLIRQGKDTEAFF. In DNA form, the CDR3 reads TGTGCCAGCAGCTTAATCCGACAGGGGAAGGACACTGAAGCTTTCTTT.

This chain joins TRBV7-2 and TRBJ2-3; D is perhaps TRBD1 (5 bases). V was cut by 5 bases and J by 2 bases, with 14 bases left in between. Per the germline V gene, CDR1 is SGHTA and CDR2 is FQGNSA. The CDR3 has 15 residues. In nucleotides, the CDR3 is TGTGCCAGCAGCCTCCAGGGATTTGACACAGATACGCAGTATTTT. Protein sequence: CASSLQGFDTDTQYF.

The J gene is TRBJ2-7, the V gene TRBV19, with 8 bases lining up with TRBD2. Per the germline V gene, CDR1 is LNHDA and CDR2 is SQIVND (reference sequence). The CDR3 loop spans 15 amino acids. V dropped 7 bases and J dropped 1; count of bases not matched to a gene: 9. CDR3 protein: CASTPAGEASYEQYF. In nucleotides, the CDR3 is TGTGCCAGTACACCAGCGGGAGAAGCTTCCTACGAGCAGTACTTC.

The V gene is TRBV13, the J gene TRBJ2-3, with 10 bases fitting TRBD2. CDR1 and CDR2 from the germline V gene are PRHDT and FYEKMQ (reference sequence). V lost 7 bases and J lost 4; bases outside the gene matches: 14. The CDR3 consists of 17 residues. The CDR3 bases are TGTGCCAGCACCCTACTCGGGACTAGCGAGTTCGCAGATACGCAGTATTTT. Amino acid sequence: CASTLLGTSEFADTQYF.